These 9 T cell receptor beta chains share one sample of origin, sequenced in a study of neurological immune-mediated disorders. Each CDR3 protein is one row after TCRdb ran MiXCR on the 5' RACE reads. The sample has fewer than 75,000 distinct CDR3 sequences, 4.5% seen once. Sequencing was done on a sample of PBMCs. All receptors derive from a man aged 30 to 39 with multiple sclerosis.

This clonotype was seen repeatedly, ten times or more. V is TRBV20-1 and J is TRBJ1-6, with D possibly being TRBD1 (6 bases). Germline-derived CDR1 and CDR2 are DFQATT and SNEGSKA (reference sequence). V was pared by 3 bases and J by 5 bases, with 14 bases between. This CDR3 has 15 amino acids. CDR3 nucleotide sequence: TGCAGTGCTAGTTCCGAGACAGGTGATAATTCACCCCTCCACTTT. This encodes CSASSETGDNSPLHF.

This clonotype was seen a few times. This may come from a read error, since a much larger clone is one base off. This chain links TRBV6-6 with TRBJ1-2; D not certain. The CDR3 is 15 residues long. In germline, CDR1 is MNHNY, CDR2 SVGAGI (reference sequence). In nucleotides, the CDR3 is TGTGCCATCAGTTACTCGGGAGGTTTTAACTATGGCTACACCTTC. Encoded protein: CAISYSGGFNYGYTF.

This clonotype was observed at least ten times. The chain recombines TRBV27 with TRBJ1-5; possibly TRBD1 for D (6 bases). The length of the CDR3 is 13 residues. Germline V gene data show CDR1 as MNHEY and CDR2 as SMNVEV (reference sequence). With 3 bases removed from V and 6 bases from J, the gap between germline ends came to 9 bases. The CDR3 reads CASSLGGGQPQHF. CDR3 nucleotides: TGTGCCAGCAGTTTGGGAGGGGGTCAGCCCCAGCATTTT.

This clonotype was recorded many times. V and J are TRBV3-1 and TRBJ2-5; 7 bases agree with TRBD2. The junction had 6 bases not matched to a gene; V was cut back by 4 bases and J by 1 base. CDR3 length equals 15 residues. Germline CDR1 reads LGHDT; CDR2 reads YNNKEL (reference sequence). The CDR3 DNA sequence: TGTGCCAGCAGCCCCCCGGGAGGCGGCCAAGAGACCCAGTACTTC. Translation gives CASSPPGGGQETQYF.

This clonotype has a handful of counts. The CDR3 spells CASRVDPGYTEAFF. In nucleotides, the CDR3 is TGTGCCAGCAGGGTCGATCCAGGGTATACTGAAGCTTTCTTT. The chain uses TRBV12-3 or TRBV12-4 and TRBJ1-1; maybe TRBD1 (5 bases). The CDR3 totals 14 residues. V gave up 6 bases and J gave up 5 bases, with 16 bases separating them.

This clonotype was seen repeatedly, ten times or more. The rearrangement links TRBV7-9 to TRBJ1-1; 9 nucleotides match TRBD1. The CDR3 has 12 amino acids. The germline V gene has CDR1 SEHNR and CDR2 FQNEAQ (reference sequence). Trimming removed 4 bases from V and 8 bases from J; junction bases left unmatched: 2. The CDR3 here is CASSSGQGEAFF. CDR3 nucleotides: TGTGCCAGCAGCTCCGGACAGGGGGAAGCTTTCTTT.

The CDR3 DNA sequence: TGTGCCAGCAGTCAAGGGGGTCCCCTCCACTTT. Amino acid sequence: CASSQGGPLHF. J is TRBJ1-6 and V is TRBV25-1; D is perhaps TRBD1 (6 bases). The CDR3 length is 11 residues. Germline lookup yields CDR1 MGHDK and CDR2 SYGVNS. V was clipped by 5 bases and J by 13 bases, with 9 bases between them.

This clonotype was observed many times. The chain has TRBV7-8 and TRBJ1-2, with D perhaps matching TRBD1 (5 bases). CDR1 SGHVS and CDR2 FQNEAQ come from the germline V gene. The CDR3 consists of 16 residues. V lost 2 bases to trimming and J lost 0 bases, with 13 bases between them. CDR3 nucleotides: TGTGCCAGCAGCTTACGCACTGACAGAGCTAACTATGGCTACACCTTC. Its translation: CASSLRTDRANYGYTF.

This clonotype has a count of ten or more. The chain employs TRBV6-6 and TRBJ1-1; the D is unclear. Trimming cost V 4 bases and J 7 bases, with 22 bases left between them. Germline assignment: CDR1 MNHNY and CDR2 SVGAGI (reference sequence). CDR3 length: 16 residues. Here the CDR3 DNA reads TGTGCCAGCAGTTCCCCGCGGGGATTGAAGGGATATGAAGCTTTCTTT. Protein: CASSSPRGLKGYEAFF.